The entry below gives a single T cell receptor beta chain sequence along with its context. Antigen specificity is unknown. The germline CDR1 and CDR2 sequences are SGHTA and FQGNSA. The ends were cut back, 0 bases at V and 2 bases at J, with 11 bases in the middle. CDR3 length equals 15 residues. The data are from a study of radiotherapy plus CTLA-4 blockade in lung cancer. Study as a whole: Across the patients, objective responses occurred in about 18%, and disease control in approximately 30%.

Study findings and constraints: TCR clones from tumors expanded in blood after radiotherapy plus ipilimumab. In blood, early T cell clone dynamics reportedly predicted response best, together with interferon-beta.

TCRdb's table, derived via immunoSEQ multiplex PCR, lists solely in-frame clones and lacks some. The data hold over 100,000 clones, with 81% observed a single time. The sequencing used peripheral blood, collected from a patient treated with radiotherapy plus ipilimumab. V usage is TRBV7-2 and J usage is TRBJ2-7; D might be TRBD1 (5 bases). This receptor was obtained from a human donor with non-small cell lung cancer that progressed on radiotherapy plus ipilimumab. Some clones in this sample may be carry-over from other donors' samples. Here the CDR3 reads CASSLAATETYEQYF. The CDR3 coding sequence is TGTGCCAGCAGCTTAGCCGCGACAGAGACCTACGAGCAGTACTTC.